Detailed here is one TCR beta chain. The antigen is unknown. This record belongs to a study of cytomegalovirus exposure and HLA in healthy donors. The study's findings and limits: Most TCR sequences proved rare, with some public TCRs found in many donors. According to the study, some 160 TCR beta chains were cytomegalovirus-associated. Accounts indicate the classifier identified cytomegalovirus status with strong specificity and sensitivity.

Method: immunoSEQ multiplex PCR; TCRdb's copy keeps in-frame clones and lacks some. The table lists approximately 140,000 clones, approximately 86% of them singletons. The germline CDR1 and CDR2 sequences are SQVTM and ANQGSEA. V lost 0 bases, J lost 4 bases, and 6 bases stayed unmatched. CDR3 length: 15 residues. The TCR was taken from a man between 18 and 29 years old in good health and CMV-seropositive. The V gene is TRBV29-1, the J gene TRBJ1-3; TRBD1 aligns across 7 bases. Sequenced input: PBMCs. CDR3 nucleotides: TGCAGCGTTGAAGATATGAACAGGGGAGGAAACACCATATATTTT. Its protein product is CSVEDMNRGGNTIYF.